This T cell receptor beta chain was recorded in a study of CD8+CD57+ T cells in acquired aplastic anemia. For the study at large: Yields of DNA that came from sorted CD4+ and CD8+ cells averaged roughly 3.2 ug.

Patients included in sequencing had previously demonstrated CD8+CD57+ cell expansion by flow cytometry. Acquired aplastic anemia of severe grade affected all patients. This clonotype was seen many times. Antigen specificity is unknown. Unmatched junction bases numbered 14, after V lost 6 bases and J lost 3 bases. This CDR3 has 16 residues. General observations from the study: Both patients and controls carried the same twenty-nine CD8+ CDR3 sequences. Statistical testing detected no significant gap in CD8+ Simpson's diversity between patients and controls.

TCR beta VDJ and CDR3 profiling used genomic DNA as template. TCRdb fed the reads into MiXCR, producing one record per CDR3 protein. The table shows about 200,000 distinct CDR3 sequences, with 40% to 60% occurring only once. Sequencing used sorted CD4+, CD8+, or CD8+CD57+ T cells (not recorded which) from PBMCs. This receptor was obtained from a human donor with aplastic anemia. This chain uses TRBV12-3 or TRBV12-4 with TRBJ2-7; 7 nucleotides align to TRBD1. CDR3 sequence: CASRRDSGILRYEQYF. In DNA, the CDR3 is TGTGCCAGCAGACGGGACAGCGGAATCTTACGCTACGAGCAGTACTTC.